This T cell receptor (beta chain) was found in a study of blood T cell repertoires in COVID-19. This table comes from immunoSEQ multiplex PCR, and its TCRdb copy is limited to in-frame clones, with some not included. The sample yields fewer than 250,000 clones, 89% seen once. The V gene's germline CDR1 is MNHEY and CDR2 SVGAGI. The CDR3 is 15 amino acids. The V and J ends lost 2 bases and 0 bases respectively, with 11 bases between them. The J gene is TRBJ2-7, the V gene TRBV6-5, with D possibly TRBD2 on 7 matching bases. This TCR was recovered from a man in his 60s who had recovered from COVID-19. The specimen sequenced was peripheral blood. The CDR3 nucleotides are TGTGCCAGCAGTTACGGCGGGGGCCTCTCCTACGAGCAGTACTTC. This translates into CASSYGGGLSYEQYF.